What follows are 30 T cell receptor beta chains derived from one specimen sequenced in a study of CD8 T cells in Susac syndrome. Reverse transcription of 0.5 to 1 ug RNA was performed with random hexamers. TCRdb itself ran the immunoSEQ multiplex PCR reads through MiXCR, one entry per CDR3 protein. The sample lists approximately 120,000 distinct CDR3 sequences; 80% to 95% were seen once. The specimen sequenced was CD4+ T cells from PBMCs. These receptors all stem from a human donor in good health.

This clonotype was counted a single time. The V and J genes are TRBV5-4 and TRBJ2-7; 10 bases map to TRBD2. CDR1 SGHNT and CDR2 YYREEE come from the germline V gene (reference sequence). Trimming cost V 4 bases and J 5 bases; bases outside gene matches: 21. The CDR3 runs to 19 residues. The CDR3 coding sequence is TGTGCCAGCAGCCCGGGGGGGCCTCCTAGCGGGAGTCGGATGCACGAGCAGTACTTC. It encodes CASSPGGPPSGSRMHEQYF.

V gene TRBV5-5 combines with J gene TRBJ2-7, with 8 bases identical to TRBD1. The ends lost 2 bases at V and 5 bases at J; junction bases unmatched: 9. The CDR3 is 15 amino acids. CDR1 and CDR2 from the germline V gene are SGHKS and YYEKEE (reference sequence). CDR3 in DNA: TGTGCCAGCAGCTTAAAGTCCGGGACAGGACACGAGCAGTACTTC. Translating gives CASSLKSGTGHEQYF.

V usage is TRBV20-1 and J usage is TRBJ2-2; 10 positions match TRBD2. Looked up from germline, CDR1 is DFQATT and CDR2 is SNEGSKA (reference sequence). V lost 1 base and J lost 7; bases outside the gene matches: 12. The CDR3 loop spans 17 amino acids. DNA for the CDR3: TGCAGTGCTAGAGGGATAGCGGGAGGTCCCATCGACGGGGAGCTGTTTTTT. Translation gives CSARGIAGGPIDGELFF.

The chain has TRBV7-9 and TRBJ2-5; D is possibly TRBD1 (6 bases). This CDR3 comprises 16 residues. With 5 bases removed from V and 3 bases from J, the gap between germline ends came to 19 bases. Germline CDR1 is SEHNR and CDR2 is FQNEAQ (reference sequence). CDR3 DNA sequence: TGTGCCAGCAGCAAGTCCCCGACCAGGGGCGAAGAGACCCAGTACTTC. Amino acids: CASSKSPTRGEETQYF. Together with reference TRBV7-9 and TRBJ2-5, the CDR3 gives the full variable domain: DTGVSQNPRHKITKRGQNVTFRCDPISEHNRLYWYRQTLGQGPEFLTYFQNEAQLEKSRLLSDRFSAERPKGSFSTLEIQRTEQGDSAMYLCASSKSPTRGEETQYFGPGTRLLVL.

This sequence joins TRBV20-1 and TRBJ2-3; 8 bases are a match to TRBD2. This CDR3 has 15 residues. The V gene's germline CDR1 is DFQATT and CDR2 SNEGSKA (reference sequence). Unmatched junction bases numbered 5, after V lost 3 bases and J lost 0 bases. The CDR3, as DNA: TGCAGTGCTAGGTCGTCTAGCGGGAGCACAGATACGCAGTATTTT. This gives the protein CSARSSSGSTDTQYF.

The chain has TRBV6-2 or TRBV6-3 and TRBJ1-3, with D hard to call. V was clipped by 7 bases and J by 0 bases, with 13 bases between them. The CDR3 extends over 15 amino acids. The germline V gene encodes CDR1 MNHEY and CDR2 SVGEGT. The CDR3 is CASKPSGSSGNTIYF. DNA of the CDR3: TGTGCCAGCAAACCTTCCGGGAGCTCTGGAAACACCATATATTTT.

The rearrangement joins TRBV7-9 to TRBJ2-2; 8 bases agree with TRBD2. J lost 0 bases, V lost 2 bases, and 5 bases had no gene match. The CDR3 contains 17 residues. Germline V lookup: CDR1 SEHNR, CDR2 FQNEAQ (reference sequence). The DNA of the CDR3 is TGTGCCAGCAGCTTACTAGCGGGCCTCTCGAACACCGGGGAGCTGTTTTTT. Residues: CASSLLAGLSNTGELFF.

This chain connects TRBV5-1 to TRBJ2-1; 13 bases match TRBD2. Unmatched junction bases numbered 7, after V lost 4 bases and J lost 9 bases. In germline, CDR1 is SGHRS, CDR2 YFSETQ. The CDR3 has 15 amino acids. Here the CDR3 reads CASSLELAGGREQFF. The CDR3 DNA reads TGCGCCAGCAGCCTGGAACTAGCGGGAGGGCGTGAGCAGTTCTTC.

The chain couples TRBV29-1 to TRBJ1-2, with TRBD1 identical over 7 bases. Germline-derived CDR1 and CDR2 are SQVTM and ANQGSEA. J lost 6 bases, V lost 7 bases, and 2 bases had no gene match. CDR3 length: 10 residues. CDR3 loop: CSGDRDGYTF. CDR3 in DNA: TGCAGCGGAGACAGGGATGGCTACACCTTC.

V and J are TRBV29-1 and TRBJ2-1; 13 nucleotides align to TRBD2. Per the germline V gene, CDR1 is SQVTM and CDR2 is ANQGSEA. V was clipped by 2 bases and J by 9 bases; unmatched bases: 7. The CDR3 covers 15 residues. The CDR3 spells CSVEILAGGRGEQFF. The CDR3 DNA reads TGCAGCGTTGAAATACTAGCGGGGGGGCGTGGTGAGCAGTTCTTC.

This rearrangement joins TRBV7-2 to TRBJ1-5; D gene ambiguous. CDR3 length equals 12 residues. Deletions cut 5 bases from V and 12 bases from J, with 14 bases between. The germline V gene encodes CDR1 SGHTA and CDR2 FQGNSA. Written as DNA, the CDR3 is TGTGCCAGCAGCCCGGTGGGCGGTGGCCAGCATTTT. Translated, it gives CASSPVGGGQHF.

The chain couples TRBV6-4 to TRBJ1-1; D may be TRBD1 (5 bases). CDR3 size: 14 residues. Deletions cut 0 bases from V and 8 bases from J, with 13 bases between. Germline CDR1 and CDR2: MRHNA and SNTAGT. CDR3 protein: CASSDSGGGSEAFF. Written as DNA, the CDR3 is TGTGCCAGCAGTGACTCGGGCGGGGGAAGCGAAGCTTTCTTT.

This chain uses TRBV20-1 with TRBJ2-7; D not certain. Trimming shortened V by 0 bases and J by 4 bases, and 10 bases separated the two germline ends. The CDR3 sequence is 13 residues long. The germline CDR1 and CDR2 sequences are DFQATT and SNEGSKA (reference sequence). CDR3 in amino acids: CSARDGNAYEQYF. The CDR3, as DNA: TGCAGTGCTAGAGATGGGAATGCGTACGAGCAGTACTTC.

The chain has TRBV7-8 and TRBJ2-5; the D gene is possibly TRBD2 (6 bases). CDR1 and CDR2 (germline): SGHVS, FQNEAQ. This CDR3 region has 15 residues. Trimming took 5 bases from V and 4 from J, leaving 17 bases between them. The CDR3 coding sequence is TGTGCCAGCAGCAACCGTCCCGGGAGAGGAGAGACCCAGTACTTC. It is translated as CASSNRPGRGETQYF. The full variable domain, rest sourced from reference TRBV7-8 and TRBJ2-5, is GAGVSQSPRYKVAKRGQDVALRCDPISGHVSLFWYQQALGQGPEFLTYFQNEAQLDKSGLPSDRFFAERPEGSVSTLKIQRTQQEDSAVYLCASSNRPGRGETQYFGPGTRLLVL.

The genes are TRBV29-1 and TRBJ2-7; D call uncertain. There are 12 residues in the CDR3. Trimming removed 0 bases from V and 6 bases from J, with 9 bases in between. Germline values: CDR1 SQVTM, CDR2 ANQGSEA. The CDR3, as DNA: TGCAGCGTTGAAGATGGGATCGGCGAGCAGTACTTC. This encodes CSVEDGIGEQYF.

The chain couples TRBV5-1 to TRBJ2-1, with D maybe TRBD1 (7 bases). V was trimmed by 2 bases and J by 6 bases, leaving 15 bases between them. This CDR3 is 15 amino acids long. Per germline, CDR1 SGHRS and CDR2 YFSETQ. The CDR3 sequence: CASSFYRRGVNEQFF. The CDR3 DNA is TGCGCCAGCAGCTTCTACCGCAGGGGGGTCAATGAGCAGTTCTTC.

A single count supports this clonotype. V gene TRBV7-2 combines with J gene TRBJ2-7; D unresolved. CDR3 size: 15 residues. Trimming shortened V by 1 base and J by 0 bases, and 10 bases separated the two germline ends. Germline V gene lookup returns CDR1 SGHTA and CDR2 FQGNSA. The CDR3 region is CASSLDGVSSYEQYF. CDR3 sequence (DNA): TGTGCCAGCAGCTTAGATGGGGTGAGCTCCTACGAGCAGTACTTC.

This clonotype showed up just once. The chain recombines TRBV14 with TRBJ2-7; a weak D match, TRBD2 (6 bases). CDR1 is SGHDN and CDR2 is FVKESK in the germline V gene. V dropped 2 bases and J dropped 2 bases, with 10 bases sitting between them. This CDR3 is 14 amino acids long. CDR3 bases: TGTGCCAGCAGCCAACGCGGGGCCACCTACGAGCAGTACTTC. This sequence encodes CASSQRGATYEQYF.

V usage is TRBV20-1 and J usage is TRBJ1-1, with a possible D match to TRBD1 (5 bases). This CDR3 comprises 16 residues. Germline assignment: CDR1 DFQATT and CDR2 SNEGSKA (reference sequence). The V end was cut by 4 bases, the J end by 4 bases, with 22 bases between. The CDR3 coding sequence is TGCAGTGCTAAAGAGGGGTTGAGCGACCGGAGCACTGAAGCTTTCTTT. Its protein product is CSAKEGLSDRSTEAFF.

The J gene is TRBJ2-5, the V gene TRBV9; possible D gene TRBD1, 6 bases. The CDR3 runs to 14 residues. Germline values: CDR1 SGDLS, CDR2 YYNGEE. Trimming pared 0 bases from V and 5 bases from J, leaving 11 bases between. The CDR3 nucleotides read TGTGCCAGCAGCGTAGATACAGGGAAGGAGACCCAGTACTTC. Translation: CASSVDTGKETQYF.

The table lists this clonotype with a count of one. The chain's CDR3 is CASSISWREGNTQYF. Written as DNA, the CDR3 is TGTGCCAGTAGTATTTCGTGGCGGGAGGGGAATACGCAGTATTTT. J is TRBJ2-3 and V is TRBV19; 9 nucleotides align to TRBD2. Germline loops: CDR1 LNHDA, CDR2 SQIVND (reference sequence). V dropped 3 bases and J dropped 7; count of bases not matched to a gene: 8. This CDR3 is 15 amino acids long. The whole variable domain, remainder taken from reference TRBV19 and TRBJ2-3, is DGGITQSPKYLFRKEGQNVTLSCEQNLNHDAMYWYRQDPGQGLRLIYYSQIVNDFQKGDIAEGYSVSREKKESFPLTVTSAQKNPTAFYLCASSISWREGNTQYFGPGTRLTVL.

The rearrangement links TRBV20-1 to TRBJ2-7, with D uncertain. The CDR3 spans 13 residues. Germline V gives CDR1 DFQATT, CDR2 SNEGSKA (reference sequence). Trimming cost V 1 base and J 2 bases, with 9 bases left between them. In nucleotides, the CDR3 is TGCAGTGCTAGAGGCTCCTCCACCTACGAGCAGTACTTC. Translation: CSARGSSTYEQYF.

This clonotype appeared a few times. V gene TRBV2 combines with J gene TRBJ2-5; D is uncertain. Deletions cut 4 bases from V and 5 bases from J, with 5 bases between. Germline V gives CDR1 SNHLY, CDR2 FYNNEI. The CDR3 is made up of 11 amino acids. CDR3 sequence reads: CASSVRETQYF. The CDR3 DNA is TGTGCCAGCAGTGTGAGGGAGACCCAGTACTTC.

The CDR3 bases are TGCGCCAGCAGCTCCCGGGACGGAGCCTACAATGAGCAGTTCTTC. Translated, it gives CASSSRDGAYNEQFF. The chain uses TRBV5-1 and TRBJ2-1; D could derive from TRBD1 or TRBD2 (5 bases each). Germline V lookup: CDR1 SGHRS, CDR2 YFSETQ. There are 15 residues in the CDR3. Trimming left V 3 bases short and J 2 bases short, with 12 bases between.

The chain uses TRBV5-1 and TRBJ2-7, with D perhaps TRBD2 (6 bases). The germline V and J ends were trimmed by 1 base and 1 base, with 15 bases remaining between them. In germline, CDR1 is SGHRS, CDR2 YFSETQ. This CDR3 is built from 16 residues. The CDR3 DNA reads as TGCGCCAGCAGCTTGCTGGGACTGGGAGTGTCCTACGAGCAGTACTTC. Translating gives CASSLLGLGVSYEQYF.

The V call is TRBV12-3 or TRBV12-4, the J call TRBJ1-6; 7 bases line up with TRBD1. The CDR3 has 13 residues. V gave up 4 bases and J gave up 7 bases; unmatched junction bases: 1. This CDR3 is CASSYRGNSPLHF. CDR3 coding DNA: TGTGCCAGCAGTTACAGGGGAAATTCACCCCTCCACTTT.

The genes are TRBV6-6 and TRBJ1-1; a possible D gene is TRBD1 (6 bases). The length of the CDR3 is 11 residues. The germline CDR1 and CDR2 sequences are MNHNY and SVGAGI (reference sequence). Trimming removed 5 bases at V and 7 bases at J, with 8 bases between. DNA for the CDR3: TGTGCCAGCAGTCCGGACAGTGAAGCTTTCTTT. Its translation: CASSPDSEAFF.

The chain is built from TRBV20-1 and TRBJ2-1; the D gene is possibly TRBD1 (6 bases). Trimming removed 7 bases at V and 5 bases at J, with 15 bases between. Per the germline V gene, CDR1 is DFQATT and CDR2 is SNEGSKA (reference sequence). CDR3 length: 13 amino acids. DNA of the CDR3: TGCAGTGTTAAGGCAGGGGATCACAATGAGCAGTTCTTC. Translated, it gives CSVKAGDHNEQFF.

A note on this clonotype: Mismatch with germline at one junction end may stem from a read error. The chain recombines TRBV7-2 with TRBJ1-3; 10 nucleotides match TRBD1. The V gene's germline CDR1 is SGHTA and CDR2 FQGNSA. The CDR3 contains 18 residues. The CDR3 is CASSLYADRGRSENTIYF. The CDR3 nucleotides read TGTGCCAGCAGCTTATACGCCGACAGGGGGCGTTCTGAAAACACCATATATTTT.

This clonotype appeared once. The chain has TRBV3-1 and TRBJ1-1; TRBD1 matches 7 bases. CDR3 length equals 17 residues. Per germline, CDR1 LGHDT and CDR2 YNNKEL (reference sequence). Trimming at V came to 0 bases and at J to 2 bases, leaving 9 bases not matched to a gene. CDR3 bases: TGTGCCAGCAGCCAAGACACAACAGGGGTTAGAAACACTGAAGCTTTCTTT. Its translation: CASSQDTTGVRNTEAFF.